These 2 T cell receptor beta chains were sequenced from one sample in a study of T-cell reconstitution after alpha-beta-depleted transplantation in children. Unique molecular identifiers featured in how the TCRbeta library was prepared. Via MiXCR, TCRdb re-called the PCR reads, giving one row per CDR3 protein. The data contain 450,000 to 550,000 distinct CDR3 sequences, over 9.5% of them singletons. The material was PBMCs, mostly from graft donor cells, obtained 180 days after TCRalphabeta/CD19-depleted stem cell transplant. The receptor source for this set is a female patient aged 2 to 10 who had a stem cell transplant for aplastic anemia, so the T cells may come from the graft donor.

The chain recombines TRBV7-6 with TRBJ2-1, with 10 positions matching TRBD2. Germline CDR1 and CDR2: SGHVS and FNYEAQ. Unmatched junction bases numbered 5, after V lost 3 bases and J lost 6 bases. This CDR3 has 15 amino acids. In nucleotides, the CDR3 is TGTGCCAGCAGCTTCAGCGGGAGGGCCTTCAATGAGCAGTTCTTC. Residues: CASSFSGRAFNEQFF. Using reference TRBV7-6 and TRBJ2-1 for the parts outside the CDR3, the full variable domain is GAGVSQSPRYKVTKRGQDVALRCDPISGHVSLYWYRQALGQGPEFLTYFNYEAQQDKSGLPNDRFSAERPEGSISTLTIQRTEQRDSAMYRCASSFSGRAFNEQFFGPGTRLTVL.

This clonotype occurred many times. The chain combines TRBV7-2 with TRBJ2-3, with 11 bases that match TRBD2. V dropped 1 base and J dropped 1; count of bases not matched to a gene: 1. This CDR3 is 16 amino acids long. CDR1 and CDR2 from the germline V gene are SGHTA and FQGNSA. The CDR3 nucleotides are TGTGCCAGCAGCTTAGTGGGACTAGCGGGCACAGATACGCAGTATTTT. Translation gives CASSLVGLAGTDTQYF.